This paragraph covers one T cell receptor beta chain sequence. The assay was immunoSEQ multiplex PCR, and TCRdb's table has in-frame clones only and misses some. The sample lists 150,000 to 200,000 clones, around 81% occurring once. This sample is part of a study of blood T cell repertoires in COVID-19. Overall study context: Samples of COVID-19 (acute and convalescent) were obtained from the United States, Italy and Spain.

The sequence was collected from a man aged 55 to 70 with active or convalescent COVID-19. Source material: peripheral blood.

The CDR3 protein is CASSADRVIGNTIYF. Written as DNA, the CDR3 is TGTGCCAGCAGTGCCGACAGGGTGATTGGAAACACCATATATTTT. V is TRBV6-6 and J is TRBJ1-3; 7 nucleotides align to TRBD1. The CDR3 has 15 residues. The V segment lost 5 bases and the J segment 3 bases; nucleotides outside the gene matches: 7. Germline V gives CDR1 MNHNY, CDR2 SVGAGI (reference sequence).